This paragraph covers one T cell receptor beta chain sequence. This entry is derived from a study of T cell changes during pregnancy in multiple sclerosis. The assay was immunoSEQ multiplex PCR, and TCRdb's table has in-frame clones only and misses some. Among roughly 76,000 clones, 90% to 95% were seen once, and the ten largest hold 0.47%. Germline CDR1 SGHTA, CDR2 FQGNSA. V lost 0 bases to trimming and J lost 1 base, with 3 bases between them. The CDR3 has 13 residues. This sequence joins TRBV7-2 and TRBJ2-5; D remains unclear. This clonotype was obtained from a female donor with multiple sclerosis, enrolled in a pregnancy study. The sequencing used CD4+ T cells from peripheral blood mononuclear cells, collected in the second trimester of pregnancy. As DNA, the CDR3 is TGTGCCAGCAGCTTAGCCCGCCAAGAGACCCAGTACTTC. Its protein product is CASSLARQETQYF.